The 10 T cell receptor beta chains in this list originate from one sample, sequenced in a study of cytomegalovirus exposure and HLA in healthy donors. The PCR used 60 Vbeta and 13 Jbeta primers. The assay was immunoSEQ multiplex PCR, and TCRdb's table has in-frame clones only and misses some. The table has approximately 120,000 clones, 65% to 80% seen once. Sequenced material: PBMCs. These TCRs come from a woman aged 60 to 75 in good health and CMV-seropositive.

The chain recombines TRBV5-4 with TRBJ2-5; possibly TRBD2 for D (7 bases). V gave up 4 bases and J gave up 5 bases, with 18 bases separating them. The CDR3 consists of 15 residues. Germline CDR1 reads SGHNT; CDR2 reads YYREEE (reference sequence). DNA of the CDR3: TGTGCCAGCAGCCCGGCCGGCGGGGGCGCGGAGACCCAGTACTTC. Translating gives CASSPAGGGAETQYF.

V is TRBV2 and J is TRBJ2-1, with 8 bases matching TRBD1. Germline loops: CDR1 SNHLY, CDR2 FYNNEI. This CDR3 has 15 residues. J lost 2 bases, V lost 6 bases, and 6 bases had no gene match. The CDR3 coding sequence is TGTGCCAGCAGCGGCGGGACAGGAGCCTACAATGAGCAGTTCTTC. It codes for CASSGGTGAYNEQFF.

The chain is built from TRBV4-2 and TRBJ1-3; maybe TRBD1 (6 bases). Germline V lookup: CDR1 LGHNA, CDR2 YNFKEQ. Trimming stripped 1 base from V and 2 bases from J, with 6 bases between. The CDR3 spans 14 residues. In DNA form, the CDR3 reads TGTGCCAGCAGCCAAGGGACAGCTGGAAACACCATATATTTT. Translation gives CASSQGTAGNTIYF.

This clone was recorded a few times. The chain has TRBV7-8 and TRBJ1-1; D is ambiguous. The CDR3 is 14 amino acids. Trimming removed 2 bases at V and 0 bases at J, with 7 bases between. Germline CDR1 SGHVS, CDR2 FQNEAQ. The CDR3 loop is CASSLYSLNTEAFF. The DNA of the CDR3 is TGTGCCAGCAGCTTATACAGCTTGAACACTGAAGCTTTCTTT.

The chain is built from TRBV28 and TRBJ2-6; weak D call: TRBD2 (5 bases). CDR1 is MDHEN and CDR2 is SYDVKM in the germline V gene. V was trimmed by 8 bases and J by 0 bases, leaving 14 bases between them. The length of the CDR3 is 16 residues. CDR3 in DNA: TGTGCCAGCCACGGGGTTTCGAGCTCTGGGGCCAACGTCCTGACTTTC. It is translated as CASHGVSSSGANVLTF.

The rearrangement links TRBV5-5 to TRBJ1-1; D not resolved. CDR1 is SGHKS and CDR2 is YYEKEE in the germline V gene (reference sequence). This CDR3 comprises 14 residues. With 1 base removed from V and 4 bases from J, the gap between germline ends came to 11 bases. The CDR3 here is CASSLMRVATEAFF. As DNA, the CDR3 is TGTGCCAGCAGCTTGATGCGGGTAGCCACTGAAGCTTTCTTT.

The chain has TRBV29-1 and TRBJ2-7; possibly TRBD1 for D (7 bases). The CDR3 contains 14 residues. V was trimmed by 4 bases and J by 2 bases, leaving 15 bases between them. The germline gives CDR1 SQVTM, CDR2 ANQGSEA. CDR3 bases: TGCAGCGTTGGGAGGGGGACAGCCGCCTACGAGCAGTACTTC. Protein sequence: CSVGRGTAAYEQYF.

This clone turned up a few times. The chain employs TRBV6-5 and TRBJ1-5; maybe TRBD1 (5 bases). V lost 6 bases, J lost 0 bases, and 12 bases lay in between. The CDR3 extends over 15 amino acids. CDR1 MNHEY and CDR2 SVGAGI come from the germline V gene. The CDR3 is CASRRDRTSNQPQHF. The CDR3 DNA reads TGTGCCAGCAGACGAGACAGAACTAGCAATCAGCCCCAGCATTTT.

Here the CDR3 DNA reads TGTGCCAGTAGCAGGAGCGGGGGGCCCTACAATGAGCAGTTCTTC. Translated, it gives CASSRSGGPYNEQFF. The V call is TRBV19, the J call TRBJ2-1; TRBD2 matches at 9 bases. CDR1 and CDR2 (germline): LNHDA, SQIVND (reference sequence). This CDR3 has 15 amino acids. J was trimmed by 2 bases and V by 6 bases; bases with no gene match: 5. Drawing the rest from reference TRBV19 and TRBJ2-1, the complete variable domain is DGGITQSPKYLFRKEGQNVTLSCEQNLNHDAMYWYRQDPGQGLRLIYYSQIVNDFQKGDIAEGYSVSREKKESFPLTVTSAQKNPTAFYLCASSRSGGPYNEQFFGPGTRLTVL.

The chain employs TRBV7-8 and TRBJ2-7; 11 bases align to TRBD2. CDR1 is SGHVS, CDR2 FQNEAQ, per germline. The trim removed 3 bases at V and 5 bases at J, leaving 9 bases unmatched. The CDR3 sequence is 16 residues long. As DNA, the CDR3 is TGTGCCAGCAGCTTGGGAACCGGGACTAGCGGACACGAGCAGTACTTC. Protein product: CASSLGTGTSGHEQYF. Filled out from reference TRBV7-8 and TRBJ2-7, the complete variable domain reads GAGVSQSPRYKVAKRGQDVALRCDPISGHVSLFWYQQALGQGPEFLTYFQNEAQLDKSGLPSDRFFAERPEGSVSTLKIQRTQQEDSAVYLCASSLGTGTSGHEQYFGPGTRLTVT.